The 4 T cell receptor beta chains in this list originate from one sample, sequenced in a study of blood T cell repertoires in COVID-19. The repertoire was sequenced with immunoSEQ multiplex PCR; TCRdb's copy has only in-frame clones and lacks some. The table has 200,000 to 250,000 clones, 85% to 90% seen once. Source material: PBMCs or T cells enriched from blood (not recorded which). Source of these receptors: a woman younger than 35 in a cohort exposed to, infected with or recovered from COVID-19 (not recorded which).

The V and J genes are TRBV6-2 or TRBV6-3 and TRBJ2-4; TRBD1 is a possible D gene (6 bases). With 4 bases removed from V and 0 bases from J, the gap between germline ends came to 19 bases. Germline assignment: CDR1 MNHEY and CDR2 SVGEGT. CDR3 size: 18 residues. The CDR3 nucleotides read TGTGCCAGCAGTTCCCGACAGGACTCCACTACAGCCAAAAACATTCAGTACTTC. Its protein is CASSSRQDSTTAKNIQYF.

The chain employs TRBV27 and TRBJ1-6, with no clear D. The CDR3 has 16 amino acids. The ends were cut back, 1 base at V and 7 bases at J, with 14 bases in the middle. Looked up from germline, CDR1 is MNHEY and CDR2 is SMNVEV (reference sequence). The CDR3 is CASSLFRGQANSPLHF. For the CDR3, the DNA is TGTGCCAGCAGTTTATTCCGCGGGCAGGCGAATTCACCCCTCCACTTT.

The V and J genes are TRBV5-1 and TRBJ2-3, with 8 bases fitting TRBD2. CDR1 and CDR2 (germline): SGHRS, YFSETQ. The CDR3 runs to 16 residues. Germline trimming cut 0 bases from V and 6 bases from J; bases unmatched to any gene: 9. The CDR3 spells CASSLESGSVVDTQYF. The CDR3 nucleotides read TGCGCCAGCAGCTTGGAGAGCGGGAGTGTGGTGGATACGCAGTATTTT. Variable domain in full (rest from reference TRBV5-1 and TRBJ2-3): KAGVTQTPRYLIKTRGQQVTLSCSPISGHRSVSWYQQTPGQGLQFLFEYFSETQRNKGNFPGRFSGRQFSNSRSEMNVSTLELGDSALYLCASSLESGSVVDTQYFGPGTRLTVL.

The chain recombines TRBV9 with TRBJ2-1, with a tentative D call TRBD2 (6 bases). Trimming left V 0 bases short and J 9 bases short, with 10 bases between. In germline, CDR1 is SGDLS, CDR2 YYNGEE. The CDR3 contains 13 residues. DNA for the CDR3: TGTGCCAGCAGCGTAGGACTAGTCGTTGAGCAGTTCTTC. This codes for CASSVGLVVEQFF.